This T cell receptor (beta chain) was sequenced during a study of technical replicates of blood from a few donors. TCRdb's table, derived via immunoSEQ multiplex PCR, lists solely in-frame clones and lacks some. The repertoire includes around 76,000 clones, just under 95% of them detected once, and 0.4% to 0.5% sits in the top ten. V was clipped by 4 bases and J by 1 base, with 10 bases between them. The CDR3 loop spans 14 amino acids. Germline-derived CDR1 and CDR2 are PRHDT and FYEKMQ (reference sequence). Sequencing used T cells isolated from PBMCs. This TCR was sampled from a human donor in good health. This chain links TRBV13 with TRBJ2-5, with a tentative D call TRBD1 (6 bases). The CDR3 coding sequence is TGTGCCAGCAGCTACACAGGGACCCAAGAGACCCAGTACTTC. It translates to CASSYTGTQETQYF.